The sequence of this T cell receptor (beta chain) was determined in a study of T-cell memory formation after mild COVID-19. Study-level background: Among the donors, TCR clusters were largely specific to each donor.

With constant-segment primers, 5'RACE yielded cDNA libraries of TCR alpha and TCR beta that carried sample barcodes and UMIs. TCRdb re-derived calls from the 5' RACE reads in MiXCR, one entry per CDR3 protein. The top ten clones hold about 20% of a sample with around 340,000 distinct CDR3 sequences, roughly an eighth of them seen once. This clonotype was detected only a few times. Antigen: not known. Study-level results: Among CD4+ contracting clones, most were CM and EM, and CD8+ ones EMRA.

Germline V CDR1 and CDR2: SGHVS, FNYEAQ. The CDR3 sequence is 18 residues long. V dropped 5 bases and J dropped 0 bases, with 21 bases sitting between them. This clonotype originated in a man between 18 and 29 years old who had mild COVID-19 (a few samples of this study predate the infection). Cell type and time point are not known. The chain uses TRBV7-6 and TRBJ2-3; perhaps TRBD1 as D (6 bases). The sequenced sample was PBMCs or a T cell subset sorted from them (not recorded which). The CDR3 is CASSRRPGQRSSTDTQYF. The CDR3 nucleotides read TGTGCCAGCAGCCGAAGGCCAGGACAGCGATCTAGCACAGATACGCAGTATTTT.